Each of the 16 T cell receptor beta chains below was sequenced from the same sample in a study of OX40 agonist ivuxolimab in advanced cancers. Assay used: immunoSEQ multiplex PCR; TCRdb lists only in-frame clones, some missing. The table shows approximately 70,000 clones, with 65% to 90% occurring only once. The material was CD4+ or CD8+ T cells sorted from blood, obtained in a trial of the OX40 agonist ivuxolimab. These receptor sequences come from an adult with an advanced solid tumor such as melanoma, head and neck, liver or kidney cancer.

The J gene is TRBJ2-7, the V gene TRBV7-6, with D tentatively TRBD2 (6 bases). The V gene's germline CDR1 is SGHVS and CDR2 FNYEAQ. V lost 2 bases to trimming and J lost 7 bases, with 18 bases between them. This CDR3 region has 15 residues. The CDR3: CASSLTAAGMGEQYF. CDR3 nucleotides: TGTGCCAGCAGCTTAACCGCGGCGGGGATGGGTGAGCAGTACTTC.

The rearrangement joins TRBV7-9 to TRBJ1-1; TRBD1 is a possible D gene (5 bases). This CDR3 region has 13 residues. Trimming took off 4 bases at V and 7 bases at J, with 13 bases between the two ends. Germline loops: CDR1 SEHNR, CDR2 FQNEAQ (reference sequence). The CDR3 bases are TGTGCCAGCAGCTCTTGGGGCGGTCATGAAGCTTTCTTT. Amino acids: CASSSWGGHEAFF.

V usage is TRBV10-3 and J usage is TRBJ2-7; a possible D gene is TRBD2 (6 bases). The germline V gene has CDR1 ENHRY and CDR2 SYGVKD. The CDR3 extends over 15 amino acids. Trimming stripped 3 bases from V and 0 bases from J, with 12 bases between. The CDR3, as DNA: TGTGCCATCAGTGATCGGGCGGGGAGCTCCTACGAGCAGTACTTC. It is translated as CAISDRAGSSYEQYF.

This clone was found once. This chain joins TRBV11-1 and TRBJ2-7; D is unresolved. The CDR3 is made up of 14 amino acids. V lost 0 bases and J 2 bases, leaving 8 bases between the germline ends. Germline lookup yields CDR1 SGHAT and CDR2 FQDESV (reference sequence). The CDR3 here is CASSLAEFPYEQYF. The CDR3 DNA reads as TGTGCCAGCAGCTTAGCGGAGTTTCCCTACGAGCAGTACTTC.

This rearrangement joins TRBV9 to TRBJ1-4, with D perhaps TRBD1 (5 bases). CDR1 and CDR2 from the germline V gene are SGDLS and YYNGEE. V lost 0 bases, J lost 2 bases, and 11 bases lay in between. There are 16 residues in the CDR3. The CDR3 spells CASSVEQGRTNEKLFF. CDR3 sequence (DNA): TGTGCCAGCAGCGTAGAGCAGGGCAGGACTAATGAAAAACTGTTTTTT.

The genes are TRBV7-1 and TRBJ2-5; 8 positions match TRBD1. TRBV7-1 is an ORF, and what it does is uncertain. V was clipped by 4 bases and J by 4 bases; unmatched bases: 5. The CDR3 covers 14 residues. The CDR3 protein is CASSWQQGGETQYF. In DNA form, the CDR3 reads TGTGCCAGCAGCTGGCAACAGGGGGGAGAGACCCAGTACTTC.

The chain links TRBV7-8 to TRBJ2-1; either TRBD1 or TRBD2 may supply D (6 bases each). V was clipped by 5 bases and J by 5 bases, with 16 bases between them. In germline, CDR1 is SGHVS, CDR2 FQNEAQ. The CDR3 has 15 residues. The DNA of the CDR3 is TGTGCCAGCAGCCCTCGGTGGGGGGCCGACAATGAGCAGTTCTTC. Its translation: CASSPRWGADNEQFF.

The rearrangement links TRBV19 to TRBJ1-2; D perhaps matches TRBD1 (5 bases). V dropped 10 bases and J dropped 3 bases, with 12 bases sitting between them. This CDR3 is built from 12 residues. Germline values: CDR1 LNHDA, CDR2 SQIVND (reference sequence). This CDR3 is CATRDSHYGYTF. The CDR3, as DNA: TGTGCCACCCGGGACTCACACTATGGCTACACCTTC. The full variable domain, completed using reference TRBV19 and TRBJ1-2, is DGGITQSPKYLFRKEGQNVTLSCEQNLNHDAMYWYRQDPGQGLRLIYYSQIVNDFQKGDIAEGYSVSREKKESFPLTVTSAQKNPTAFYLCATRDSHYGYTFGSGTRLTVV.

This chain links TRBV6-1 with TRBJ1-5; weak D call: TRBD1 (5 bases). Germline V lookup: CDR1 MNHNS, CDR2 SASEGT. The CDR3 runs 16 residues. V was trimmed by 4 bases and J by 0 bases, leaving 13 bases between them. Written as DNA, the CDR3 is TGTGCCAGCAGTGCGCCTCGGGGGGATAGCAATCAGCCCCAGCATTTT. Protein product: CASSAPRGDSNQPQHF.

The chain employs TRBV30 and TRBJ1-2, with 7 bases fitting TRBD1. The germline V gene encodes CDR1 GTSNPN and CDR2 SVGIG (reference sequence). Germline trimming cut 4 bases from V and 0 bases from J; bases unmatched to any gene: 5. CDR3 length: 14 amino acids. This CDR3 is CAWTHRGANYGYTF. Here the CDR3 DNA reads TGTGCCTGGACCCACAGGGGAGCTAACTATGGCTACACCTTC. Looking up the rest from reference TRBV30 and TRBJ1-2 gives the full variable domain: SQTIHQWPATLVQPVGSPLSLECTVEGTSNPNLYWYRQAAGRGLQLLFYSVGIGQISSEVPQNLSASRPQDRQFILSSKKLLLSDSGFYLCAWTHRGANYGYTFGSGTRLTVV.

V usage is TRBV5-1 and J usage is TRBJ2-3; tentatively, D is TRBD2 (7 bases). The germline V and J ends were trimmed by 0 bases and 0 bases, with 11 bases remaining between them. Per the germline V gene, CDR1 is SGHRS and CDR2 is YFSETQ. The CDR3 length is 16 residues. The CDR3 DNA is TGCGCCAGCAGCTTGGGTGCGGGGGCTAGCACAGATACGCAGTATTTT. Translating gives CASSLGAGASTDTQYF.

The rearrangement links TRBV2 to TRBJ1-5, with no clear D. CDR3 length: 13 residues. V lost 6 bases and J lost 6, with 12 bases in between. Germline V CDR1 and CDR2: SNHLY, FYNNEI. CDR3 region: CASSVVRVQPQHF. The CDR3 bases are TGTGCCAGCAGCGTGGTGAGGGTTCAGCCCCAGCATTTT. Full variable domain (remainder filled in from reference TRBV2 and TRBJ1-5): EPEVTQTPSHQVTQMGQEVILRCVPISNHLYFYWYRQILGQKVEFLVSFYNNEISEKSEIFDDQFSVERPDGSNFTLKIRSTKLEDSAMYFCASSVVRVQPQHFGDGTRLSIL.

The chain is built from TRBV19 and TRBJ1-2; tentative D call: TRBD1 (6 bases). V was shortened by 5 bases and J by 6 bases, with 13 bases between the two germline ends. This CDR3 spans 13 amino acids. Germline assignment: CDR1 LNHDA and CDR2 SQIVND (reference sequence). For the CDR3, the DNA is TGTGCCAGTAGTGTTTCGGCAGGGGATGGCTACACCTTC. Protein sequence: CASSVSAGDGYTF.

The chain employs TRBV19 and TRBJ1-5; 11 bases fit TRBD1. Germline V gene sequence: CDR1 LNHDA, CDR2 SQIVND (reference sequence). V lost 8 bases to trimming and J lost 4 bases; unmatched junction nucleotides: 7. This CDR3 comprises 15 residues. CDR3 protein: CASWDRGKGNQPQHF. CDR3 sequence (DNA): TGTGCCAGTTGGGACAGGGGGAAAGGTAATCAGCCCCAGCATTTT.

The genes are TRBV19 and TRBJ1-5; D gene ambiguous. The germline V gene has CDR1 LNHDA and CDR2 SQIVND (reference sequence). V dropped 8 bases and J dropped 0 bases, with 20 bases sitting between them. CDR3 length equals 17 residues. The CDR3 DNA is TGTGCCAGTCAGACCCTAGACCGGGGTTATAGCAATCAGCCCCAGCATTTT. The encoded protein is CASQTLDRGYSNQPQHF.

The chain links TRBV10-1 to TRBJ2-1; TRBD2 matches at 13 bases. CDR3 size: 14 residues. The junction had 3 bases not matched to a gene; V was cut back by 0 bases and J by 13 bases. CDR1 and CDR2 from the germline V gene are WNHNN and SYGVQD (reference sequence). CDR3 coding DNA: TGCGCCAGCAGTGAGTCCGGACTAGCGGGGGATCAGTTCTTC. This gives the protein CASSESGLAGDQFF.